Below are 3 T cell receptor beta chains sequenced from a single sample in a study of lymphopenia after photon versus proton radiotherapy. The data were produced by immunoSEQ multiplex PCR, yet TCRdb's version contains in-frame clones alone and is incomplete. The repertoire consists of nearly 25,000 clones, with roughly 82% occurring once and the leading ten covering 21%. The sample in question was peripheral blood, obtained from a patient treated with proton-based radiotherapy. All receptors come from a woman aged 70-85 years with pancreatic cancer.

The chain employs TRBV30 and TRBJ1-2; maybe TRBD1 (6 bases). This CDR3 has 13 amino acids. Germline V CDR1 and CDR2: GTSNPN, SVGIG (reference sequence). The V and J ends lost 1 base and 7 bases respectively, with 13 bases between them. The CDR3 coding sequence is TGTGCCTGGAGTGAACAGGGCAGCAGTGGCTACACCTTC. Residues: CAWSEQGSSGYTF.

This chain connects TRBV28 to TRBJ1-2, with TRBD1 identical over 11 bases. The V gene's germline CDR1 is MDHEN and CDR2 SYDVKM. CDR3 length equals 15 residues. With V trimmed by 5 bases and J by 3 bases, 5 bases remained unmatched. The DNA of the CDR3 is TGTGCCAGCAGTAAGCCGGGACAGGGGGACTATGGCTACACCTTC. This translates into CASSKPGQGDYGYTF.

This chain's CDR3 is CASSLDHEQYF. DNA of the CDR3: TGTGCCAGCAGCTTAGACCACGAGCAGTACTTC. This sequence joins TRBV7-2 and TRBJ2-7; D unresolved. V was cut by 1 base and J by 5 bases, with 3 bases left in between. Germline V CDR1 and CDR2: SGHTA, FQGNSA. The CDR3 covers 11 residues.